The 10 T cell receptor beta chains in this list originate from one sample, sequenced in a study of shared T cell receptors in the human thymus. Data came from immunoSEQ multiplex PCR; TCRdb stores just in-frame clones and leaves some out. Seen here are more than 550,000 clones, 70% to 90% observed once, and the top ten hold approximately 0.01%. Separately, the same data were catalogued under a study of human thymus T cells.

Sequenced material: thymocytes. These receptors were obtained from a girl less than two years old with a congenital heart defect.

This chain uses TRBV5-1 with TRBJ1-2, with D perhaps matching TRBD1 (5 bases). Germline V gene data show CDR1 as SGHRS and CDR2 as YFSETQ. Trimming took off 3 bases at V and 2 bases at J, with 11 bases between the two ends. CDR3 size: 14 residues. The CDR3 bases are TGCGCCAGCAGCTCCGGACAAACAAACTATGGCTACACCTTC. Amino acids: CASSSGQTNYGYTF.

This chain uses TRBV2 with TRBJ1-2; 8 bases fit TRBD1. Germline CDR1 reads SNHLY; CDR2 reads FYNNEI. V trimming: 7 bases; J trimming: 6 bases; junction bases outside the gene matches: 7. CDR3 length: 13 residues. The DNA for the CDR3 is TGTGCCAGCATGTCCAGGGGGCAAAATGGCTACACCTTC. Its translation is CASMSRGQNGYTF. Full variable domain (missing parts from reference TRBV2 and TRBJ1-2): EPEVTQTPSHQVTQMGQEVILRCVPISNHLYFYWYRQILGQKVEFLVSFYNNEISEKSEIFDDQFSVERPDGSNFTLKIRSTKLEDSAMYFCASMSRGQNGYTFGSGTRLTVV.

This clone appeared a single time. This chain uses TRBV5-5 with TRBJ2-7; no clear D. Looked up from germline, CDR1 is SGHKS and CDR2 is YYEKEE (reference sequence). This CDR3 region has 14 residues. The V end lost 0 bases, the J end lost 3 bases, and 10 bases lay between the germline ends. CDR3 coding DNA: TGTGCCAGCAGCTTGGTTGACACCTACTACGAGCAGTACTTC. Translating it yields CASSLVDTYYEQYF.

The J gene is TRBJ1-2, the V gene TRBV11-2; D possibly corresponds to TRBD1 (6 bases). The CDR3 consists of 11 residues. In germline, CDR1 is SGHAT, CDR2 FQNNGV. Deletions cut 7 bases from V and 14 bases from J, with 17 bases between. The DNA for the CDR3 is TGTGCCAGCACCGGAGACAGGCACGGAACCTTC. Translated: CASTGDRHGTF.

The chain links TRBV7-8 to TRBJ2-3; D is undetermined. The CDR3 spans 16 residues. CDR1 is SGHVS and CDR2 is FQNEAQ in the germline V gene. Between the trimmed V and J ends, which lost 5 bases and 1 base, there was a span of 16 bases. The CDR3 here is CASSPLSLLGTDTQYF. The DNA of the CDR3 is TGTGCCAGCAGCCCTCTGTCCCTTCTTGGCACAGATACGCAGTATTTT.

J is TRBJ1-5 and V is TRBV7-2; 9 bases agree with TRBD1. The V and J ends lost 2 bases and 0 bases, in that order; junction bases with no gene match: 11. Germline CDR1 reads SGHTA; CDR2 reads FQGNSA. This CDR3 is 19 amino acids long. The CDR3: CASSLTTGQGPASNQPQHF. CDR3 nucleotide sequence: TGTGCCAGCAGCTTAACAACGGGACAGGGACCCGCTAGCAATCAGCCCCAGCATTTT.

V is TRBV15 and J is TRBJ1-4; no reliable D call. The CDR3 is 19 amino acids. V lost 0 bases and J 2 bases, leaving 19 bases between the germline ends. Germline lookup yields CDR1 LNHNV and CDR2 YYDKDF (reference sequence). The CDR3 DNA follows: TGTGCCACCAGCAGAGATCCGGGCAGTCGCGGGTTTACTAATGAAAAACTGTTTTTT. Amino acid sequence: CATSRDPGSRGFTNEKLFF.

This chain connects TRBV5-1 to TRBJ1-6; no clear D. The CDR3 has 16 residues. The V and J ends lost 4 bases and 0 bases respectively, with 11 bases between them. Germline CDR1 reads SGHRS; CDR2 reads YFSETQ. CDR3 nucleotides: TGCGCCAGCAGCGAGCGGAGGAGCTCCTATAATTCACCCCTCCACTTT. Its protein product is CASSERRSSYNSPLHF.

The V gene is TRBV10-3, the J gene TRBJ2-3; no reliable D call. The ends were cut back, 6 bases at V and 2 bases at J, with 12 bases in the middle. The CDR3 has 14 residues. Germline CDR1 and CDR2: ENHRY and SYGVKD. CDR3 loop: CAIRRSENTDTQYF. In nucleotides, the CDR3 is TGTGCCATCAGACGGAGCGAAAACACAGATACGCAGTATTTT.

Worth noting for this clone: Different DNA sequences within this sample yield the same CDR3. The V gene is TRBV6-5, the J gene TRBJ1-2; 7 bases match TRBD1. The V and J ends lost 6 bases and 3 bases, in that order; junction bases with no gene match: 4. CDR3 length equals 13 residues. CDR1 is MNHEY, CDR2 SVGAGI, per germline. The CDR3 bases are TGTGCCAGCAGCCCTGGACAGGACTATGGCTACACCTTC. It yields the protein CASSPGQDYGYTF.